The next 17 T cell receptor beta chains were all read from a single sample in a study of identifying expanded T cells in peripheral blood. The data were produced by immunoSEQ multiplex PCR, yet TCRdb's version contains in-frame clones alone and is incomplete. In the table there are 100,000 to 150,000 clones, 75% to 90% of which are singletons. Sequenced sample: blood. The source of these receptors is a person aged 18 to 75 in good health.

This clone was seen once. This sequence joins TRBV6-1 and TRBJ2-1, with TRBD2 matching over 7 bases. The CDR3 contains 15 residues. V was clipped by 6 bases and J by 8 bases; unmatched bases: 13. CDR1 and CDR2 (germline): MNHNS, SASEGT. The chain's CDR3 is CASRLGGSGRDEQFF. CDR3 in DNA: TGTGCCAGCAGATTGGGAGGGAGTGGGAGGGATGAGCAGTTCTTC.

CDR3 region: CAWRGKRTSGSQETQYF. The CDR3, as DNA: TGTGCCTGGAGGGGGAAGCGGACTAGCGGGTCCCAAGAGACCCAGTACTTC. The chain joins TRBV30 to TRBJ2-5; 11 positions match TRBD2. Germline CDR1 is GTSNPN and CDR2 is SVGIG (reference sequence). V was pared by 3 bases and J by 1 base, with 10 bases of the junction left unmatched. CDR3 length: 17 amino acids.

V and J are TRBV7-2 and TRBJ1-2, with a possible D match to TRBD1 (6 bases). Germline CDR1 reads SGHTA; CDR2 reads FQGNSA. The CDR3 is 17 residues long. V was cut by 5 bases and J by 3 bases, with 22 bases left in between. CDR3 bases: TGTGCCAGCAGCCCCTCAGACAGGATAGTTATAGACTATGGCTACACCTTC. Amino acid sequence: CASSPSDRIVIDYGYTF.

V usage is TRBV4-1 and J usage is TRBJ1-2; D is ambiguous. CDR3 length: 15 residues. From germline, CDR1 is MGHRA and CDR2 YSYEKL. The V and J ends lost 5 bases and 7 bases respectively, with 20 bases between them. CDR3 loop: CASSYQKTDGVGYTF. The CDR3 nucleotides read TGCGCCAGCAGCTACCAGAAGACGGACGGTGTTGGCTACACCTTC.

The count of this clone is one. The CDR3 sequence is CASSITNTGELFF. The CDR3 DNA reads TGTGCCAGCAGCATAACGAACACCGGGGAGCTGTTTTTT. This sequence joins TRBV9 and TRBJ2-2; D uncertain. This CDR3 region has 13 residues. Trimming cost V 4 bases and J 0 bases, with 4 bases left between them. CDR1 and CDR2 from the germline V gene are SGDLS and YYNGEE. Variable domain in full (rest from reference TRBV9 and TRBJ2-2): DSGVTQTPKHLITATGQRVTLRCSPRSGDLSVYWYQQSLDQGLQFLIQYYNGEERAKGNILERFSAQQFPDLHSELNLSSLELGDSALYFCASSITNTGELFFGEGSRLTVL.

This sequence joins TRBV5-1 and TRBJ2-1, with D tentatively TRBD2 (5 bases). Germline lookup yields CDR1 SGHRS and CDR2 YFSETQ. Trimming took off 4 bases at V and 2 bases at J, with 13 bases between the two ends. This CDR3 has 15 residues. CDR3 region: CASSPPGSAYNEQFF. CDR3 nucleotide sequence: TGCGCCAGCAGCCCCCCGGGGTCTGCCTACAATGAGCAGTTCTTC. The complete variable domain, with remaining parts taken from reference TRBV5-1 and TRBJ2-1, reads KAGVTQTPRYLIKTRGQQVTLSCSPISGHRSVSWYQQTPGQGLQFLFEYFSETQRNKGNFPGRFSGRQFSNSRSEMNVSTLELGDSALYLCASSPPGSAYNEQFFGPGTRLTVL.

Only one count was recorded for this clone. The same CDR3 also results from other DNA sequences found in this sample. This sequence joins TRBV5-6 and TRBJ1-5, with a weak D call TRBD1 (5 bases). The germline V and J ends were trimmed by 1 base and 4 bases, with 12 bases remaining between them. This CDR3 has 15 residues. Germline loops: CDR1 SGHDT, CDR2 YYEEEE. The chain's CDR3 is CASSLRGASNQPQHF. The CDR3 coding sequence is TGTGCCAGCAGCTTGCGAGGGGCGAGTAATCAGCCCCAGCATTTT.

The V and J genes are TRBV5-1 and TRBJ1-6; D not certain. V lost 4 bases to trimming and J lost 10 bases, with 18 bases between them. From germline, CDR1 is SGHRS and CDR2 YFSETQ. The CDR3 length is 15 residues. The chain's CDR3 is CASSLSWAGGSPLHF. The CDR3 DNA sequence: TGCGCCAGCAGCCTCTCGTGGGCCGGAGGGTCACCCCTCCACTTT.

The rearrangement links TRBV30 to TRBJ2-2; D not certain. Germline-derived CDR1 and CDR2 are GTSNPN and SVGIG (reference sequence). The CDR3 extends over 16 amino acids. V lost 0 bases, J lost 1 base, and 12 bases lay in between. Here the CDR3 reads CAWSVENWGNTGELFF. CDR3 sequence (DNA): TGTGCCTGGAGTGTAGAAAACTGGGGGAACACCGGGGAGCTGTTTTTT.

CDR3 loop: CASSPAVLRYEQYF. The CDR3 nucleotides are TGTGCCAGCAGTCCCGCGGTTTTGCGGTACGAGCAGTACTTC. The chain has TRBV27 and TRBJ2-7; D is unresolved. CDR1 and CDR2 from the germline V gene are MNHEY and SMNVEV (reference sequence). Trimming removed 5 bases at V and 4 bases at J, with 15 bases between. The CDR3 loop spans 14 amino acids.

This clone appeared once. The chain uses TRBV5-4 and TRBJ2-7; 7 nucleotides match TRBD1. The V gene's germline CDR1 is SGHNT and CDR2 YYREEE (reference sequence). The V segment lost 3 bases and the J segment 2 bases; nucleotides outside the gene matches: 23. The CDR3 is 20 amino acids. The DNA for the CDR3 is TGTGCCAGCAGCTCCCTCTATGTGCCGGGACAGTTCAGGGGTCCCTACGAGCAGTACTTC. Amino acid sequence: CASSSLYVPGQFRGPYEQYF.

The chain uses TRBV4-1 and TRBJ1-1, with a possible D match to TRBD1 (5 bases). V was clipped by 4 bases and J by 0 bases, with 12 bases between them. Per germline, CDR1 MGHRA and CDR2 YSYEKL. This CDR3 region has 15 residues. This CDR3 is CASSPSRGMNTEAFF. The CDR3 nucleotides read TGCGCCAGCAGCCCTTCCCGGGGCATGAACACTGAAGCTTTCTTT.

The chain couples TRBV18 to TRBJ1-5; D gene uncertain. V gave up 5 bases and J gave up 1 base, with 12 bases separating them. CDR1 is KGHSH, CDR2 LQKENI, per germline. This CDR3 contains 15 residues. The CDR3 is CASSSMEGSNQPQHF. CDR3 in DNA: TGTGCCAGCTCATCCATGGAAGGGAGCAATCAGCCCCAGCATTTT.

V is TRBV27 and J is TRBJ1-6, with D perhaps TRBD1 (6 bases). Germline V lookup: CDR1 MNHEY, CDR2 SMNVEV (reference sequence). Trimming removed 5 bases from V and 13 bases from J, with 27 bases in between. The CDR3 has 17 amino acids. As DNA, the CDR3 is TGTGCCAGCAGTCCAATGTATCCCTCATACAGGGTCATCCCCCTCCACTTT. This gives the protein CASSPMYPSYRVIPLHF.

This clone was found a few times. This chain uses TRBV7-6 with TRBJ2-7; a possible D gene is TRBD1 (7 bases). Germline values: CDR1 SGHVS, CDR2 FNYEAQ. The V end lost 0 bases, the J end lost 6 bases, and 15 bases lay between the germline ends. The CDR3 covers 15 residues. The CDR3 DNA is TGTGCCAGCAGCTTAGCTCCACGACAGGGAGGCGAGCAGTACTTC. Its translation: CASSLAPRQGGEQYF.

This clone was counted between two and nine times. The chain carries TRBV4-1 and TRBJ1-1, with D perhaps matching TRBD1 (5 bases). This CDR3 has 16 amino acids. The germline V gene has CDR1 MGHRA and CDR2 YSYEKL. Trimming took off 0 bases at V and 3 bases at J, with 14 bases between the two ends. CDR3 coding DNA: TGCGCCAGCAGCCAAGACCGGCTCAGGGTGTACACTGAAGCTTTCTTT. This encodes CASSQDRLRVYTEAFF.

The chain employs TRBV28 and TRBJ1-2; D is ambiguous. V was shortened by 4 bases and J by 6 bases, with 9 bases between the two germline ends. The CDR3 is made up of 12 amino acids. Germline CDR1 and CDR2: MDHEN and SYDVKM. CDR3 sequence reads: CASSSGVHGYTF. In nucleotides, the CDR3 is TGTGCCAGCAGTTCCGGGGTTCATGGCTACACCTTC.